These T cell receptor beta chains were read from a single sample in a study of vaccination effects on CD4 cells after COVID-19. No antigen has been identified for these receptors. TCRdb's copy holds only in-frame clones and misses some; the assay was immunoSEQ multiplex PCR. The data hold fewer than 90,000 clones, with 73% observed a single time. Sequenced here: CD4+ T cells from PBMCs cultured with HIV peptides, sampled before COVID-19 vaccination. The receptors here all came from a human donor who had a prior SARS-CoV-2 infection. CDR3s include the opening cysteine and the closing phenylalanine or tryptophan. The D gene is left open where the match is weak. The size entry is marked missing in some rows and otherwise reads once, few, many or a size class.

TRBV15	.	TRBD2	TRBJ2-7	TGTGCCACCAGCAGATCGCTAGGGACTAGCGGGAGCTACGAGCAGTACTTC	CATSRSLGTSGSYEQYF
TRBV6-1	.	.	TRBJ1-4	TGTGCCAGCAGTGATTCCCCCGGGGAAAAACTGTTTTTT	CASSDSPGEKLFF
TRBV7-2	.	.	TRBJ2-5	TGTGCCAGCAGTCGGGCGGGGGAGACCCAGTACTTC	CASSRAGETQYF
TRBV9	.	.	TRBJ2-2	TGTGCCAGCAGCACCCGGACAGACACCGGGGAGCTGTTTTTT	CASSTRTDTGELFF
TRBV7-2	.	.	TRBJ2-2	TGTGCCACCCGCTCCTTGGGGCTCACCGGGGAGCTGTTTTTT	CATRSLGLTGELFF
TRBV5-5	.	TRBD1	TRBJ2-2	TGTGCCAGCAGCCCTCCCGGGACAGGGCTGAACACCGGGGAGCTGTTTTTT	CASSPPGTGLNTGELFF
TRBV12-2	.	.	TRBJ2-7	TGTGCAAGTCGCTCCCTCAGCGGGAGGGCCTTGGAGCAGTACTTC	CASRSLSGRALEQYF
TRBV7-2	.	TRBD2	TRBJ2-2	TGTGCCAGCAGCTTACCGGGACTAGCGGGGGCAAACTACACCGGGGAGCTGTTTTTT	CASSLPGLAGANYTGELFF
TRBV21-1	.	.	TRBJ1-2	TGTGCCAGCGGTAAGACACCGAACTATGGCTACACCTTC	CASGKTPNYGYTF
TRBV18	.	.	TRBJ1-5	TGTGCCAGCTCCTCTGAGTCCCGGGCGCCCCAGCATTTT	CASSSESRAPQHF
TRBV11-3	.	TRBD2	TRBJ2-7	TGTGCCAGCAGCTTGACTAGCGGGAGCTACGAGCAGTACTTC	CASSLTSGSYEQYF
TRBV6-6	.	TRBD1	TRBJ1-2	TGTGCCAGCACCAAGGAGGGACAGGGTACGGGCTACACCTTC	CASTKEGQGTGYTF
TRBV27	.	TRBD2	TRBJ2-3	TGTGCCAGCATCAGACTAGCGGGGGGCCCAGATACGCAGTATTTT	CASIRLAGGPDTQYF
TRBV30	.	.	TRBJ2-7	TGTGCCTGGAGCAAAAGACGAACCTACGAGCAGTACTTC	CAWSKRRTYEQYF
TRBV20-1	.	.	TRBJ1-2	TGCAGTGCTAGTGGGGCAGGGGTGGGCTATGGCTACACCTTC	CSASGAGVGYGYTF
TRBV9	once	TRBD1	TRBJ1-1	TGTGCCAGCAGCGAGGGGGCCCGACAGACTGAAGCTTTCTTT	CASSEGARQTEAFF
TRBV9	.	.	TRBJ2-2	TGTGCCAGCAGCGCCTGGACCCACTTCAGTCTGACCGGGGAGCTGTTTTTT	CASSAWTHFSLTGELFF
TRBV10-1	.	.	TRBJ2-3	TGCGCCAGCAGTAGACAGGGAGGGGAAGATACGCAGTATTTT	CASSRQGGEDTQYF
TRBV3-1/TRBV3-2	.	.	TRBJ2-7	TGTGCCAGCAGCCAAGGGCAGGTGTCCTACGAGCAGTACTTC	CASSQGQVSYEQYF
TRBV12-3/TRBV12-4	.	.	TRBJ2-7	TGTGCCAGCGGAAGGCGGAGCTCCTACGAGCAGTACTTC	CASGRRSSYEQYF
TRBV5-1	.	.	TRBJ1-5	TGCGCCAGCAGCCCGGGGGGAGGGGATAGCAATCAGCCCCAGCATTTT	CASSPGGGDSNQPQHF
TRBV7-2	once	TRBD2	TRBJ2-7	TGTGCCAGCAGCTTTAGCGGGGGGAGGGACGAGCAGTACTTC	CASSFSGGRDEQYF
TRBV19	few	TRBD1	TRBJ1-2	TGTGCCAGTAGTCCACAGGGGGCGTATGGCTACACCTTC	CASSPQGAYGYTF
TRBV11-1	.	.	TRBJ2-7	TGTGCCAGCAGCTTAGAGAGCGGATACACCTACGAGCAGTACTTC	CASSLESGYTYEQYF
TRBV19	.	.	TRBJ1-5	TGTGCCAGTAGTATGGATTTCATCCAGCCCCAGCATTTT	CASSMDFIQPQHF
TRBV2	.	TRBD1	TRBJ1-1	TGTGCCGGAACCTCGACAGGGGGCACTGAAGCTTTCTTT	CAGTSTGGTEAFF
TRBV18	.	.	TRBJ1-3	TGTGCCAGCTCACCGCCAACGGGCGGGGTCGGAAACACCATATATTTT	CASSPPTGGVGNTIYF
TRBV7-9	.	.	TRBJ1-6	TGTGCCAGCAGCCCCAGCGGGGGGGCGTCACCCCTCCACTTT	CASSPSGGASPLHF
TRBV5-4	.	.	TRBJ2-3	TGTGCCAGCAGCCCGAGGACACTTCTAAGCGCAGATACGCAGTATTTT	CASSPRTLLSADTQYF
TRBV18	.	TRBD1	TRBJ1-1	TGTGCCAGCTCACCGCCTGCTTCACAGGGGAACCCTGAAGCTTTCTTT	CASSPPASQGNPEAFF
TRBV2	.	TRBD2	TRBJ2-1	TGTGCCAGCAGTACCTGGACTAGGTACGAGCAGTTCTTC	CASSTWTRYEQFF
TRBV9	.	.	TRBJ2-7	TGTGCCAGCAGCGCCCATACACAGTCCTCCGGCGAGCAGTACTTC	CASSAHTQSSGEQYF
TRBV14	.	.	TRBJ1-2	TGTGCCAGCAGTCAGGACAGCCGATGGGGCTATGGCTACACCTTC	CASSQDSRWGYGYTF
TRBV10-3	.	TRBD1	TRBJ2-2	TGTGCCATCAGTGGGGACAGGGACGCCGGGGAGCTGTTTTTT	CAISGDRDAGELFF
TRBV5-1	.	.	TRBJ2-7	TGCGCCAGCAGCTATGGACTCCCCGCCTACGAGCAGTACTTC	CASSYGLPAYEQYF
TRBV5-1	.	TRBD1	TRBJ2-7	TGCGCCAGCAGCCGCGGACAGGGCGGTTGGGAGCAGTACTTC	CASSRGQGGWEQYF
TRBV4-3	.	TRBD2	TRBJ2-3	TGCGCCAGCAGCCCGGACCTAGCGGGAGCCACAGATACGCAGTATTTT	CASSPDLAGATDTQYF
TRBV19	few	.	TRBJ2-4	TGTGCCAGTAGTATAGGAACTAGGACCAAAAACATTCAGTACTTC	CASSIGTRTKNIQYF
TRBV5-4	.	.	TRBJ2-6	TGTGCCAGCAGTGGGTCTGGGGCCAACGTCCTGACTTTC	CASSGSGANVLTF